These 20 T cell receptor beta chains share one sample of origin, sequenced in a study of CD8 T cells in Susac syndrome. RNA was extracted with the RNeasy kit, and a quantity of roughly 0.45 to 1 ug was reverse transcribed using random hexamers. TCRdb re-derived calls from the immunoSEQ multiplex PCR reads in MiXCR, one entry per CDR3 protein. This sample has some 200,000 distinct CDR3 sequences, with 90% to 96% found just once. Sequenced sample: CD4+ T cells from PBMCs. All receptors come from a human donor with Susac syndrome.

The chain joins TRBV9 to TRBJ2-7, with D possibly being TRBD1 (6 bases). V was shortened by 0 bases and J by 9 bases, with 19 bases between the two germline ends. Germline lookup yields CDR1 SGDLS and CDR2 YYNGEE. The CDR3 runs to 15 residues. This CDR3 is CASSVGGGAGDGQYF. CDR3 nucleotide sequence: TGTGCCAGCAGCGTAGGTGGAGGAGCAGGGGACGGGCAGTACTTC. The full variable domain, with the rest looked up from reference TRBV9 and TRBJ2-7, is DSGVTQTPKHLITATGQRVTLRCSPRSGDLSVYWYQQSLDQGLQFLIQYYNGEERAKGNILERFSAQQFPDLHSELNLSSLELGDSALYFCASSVGGGAGDGQYFGPGTRLTVT.

V gene TRBV30 combines with J gene TRBJ2-7, with TRBD1 identical over 8 bases. The CDR3 covers 12 residues. With V trimmed by 5 bases and J by 3 bases, 3 bases remained unmatched. Germline CDR1 reads GTSNPN; CDR2 reads SVGIG (reference sequence). The CDR3 sequence: CAWGTGIYEQYF. CDR3 bases: TGTGCCTGGGGGACAGGTATCTACGAGCAGTACTTC.

The genes are TRBV30 and TRBJ1-1; D perhaps matches TRBD1 (5 bases). The germline CDR1 and CDR2 sequences are GTSNPN and SVGIG (reference sequence). This CDR3 is 15 amino acids long. The V gene lost 4 bases and the J gene lost 1 base, with 16 bases spanning the gap. The CDR3 reads CAWKRSLRGNTEAFF. The DNA of the CDR3 is TGTGCCTGGAAACGCTCCCTAAGGGGGAACACTGAAGCTTTCTTT.

The sample holds one count of this clonotype. V gene TRBV29-1 combines with J gene TRBJ1-1; D gene ambiguous. Germline values: CDR1 SQVTM, CDR2 ANQGSEA. Between the trimmed V and J ends, which lost 5 bases and 6 bases, there was a span of 16 bases. This CDR3 spans 13 amino acids. Written as DNA, the CDR3 is TGCAGCGTTAGTAATCCAGAGAGGTCTGAAGCTTTCTTT. Its translation is CSVSNPERSEAFF.

This clonotype was counted between two and nine times. V is TRBV2 and J is TRBJ1-2; weak D call: TRBD1 (5 bases). The germline V gene has CDR1 SNHLY and CDR2 FYNNEI. V was trimmed by 8 bases and J by 4 bases, leaving 14 bases between them. The CDR3 runs to 13 residues. CDR3 sequence: CASGRGGGYGYTF. The CDR3 DNA is TGTGCCAGCGGCCGCGGGGGGGGCTATGGCTACACCTTC.

In its sample, this clonotype was seen once. V usage is TRBV18 and J usage is TRBJ1-2; 7 bases match TRBD1. The CDR3 spans 16 residues. The ends lost 4 bases at V and 4 bases at J; junction bases unmatched: 12. Germline-derived CDR1 and CDR2 are KGHSH and LQKENI. The CDR3 sequence: CASSRTQGIGFYGYTF. The CDR3, as DNA: TGTGCCAGCTCACGAACACAGGGGATCGGCTTCTATGGCTACACCTTC.

The rearrangement uses TRBV29-1 and TRBJ1-2; 7 nucleotides line up with TRBD1. Trimming at V came to 7 bases and at J to 6 bases, leaving 8 bases not matched to a gene. The CDR3 loop spans 12 amino acids. The germline V gene has CDR1 SQVTM and CDR2 ANQGSEA. The CDR3: CSAHRGGDGYTF. The CDR3 DNA sequence: TGCAGCGCCCACAGGGGCGGGGATGGCTACACCTTC. The full variable domain, in which reference TRBV29-1 and TRBJ1-2 provide the parts outside the CDR3, is SAVISQKPSRDICQRGTSLTIQCQVDSQVTMMFWYRQQPGQSLTLIATANQGSEATYESGFVIDKFPISRPNLTFSTLTVSNMSPEDSSIYLCSAHRGGDGYTFGSGTRLTVV.

The chain recombines TRBV20-1 with TRBJ2-3; D possibly corresponds to TRBD1 (6 bases). V shed 6 bases and J shed 0 bases, with 16 bases lying between them. The length of the CDR3 is 15 residues. In germline, CDR1 is DFQATT, CDR2 SNEGSKA (reference sequence). CDR3 amino acids: CSAHRAGVSTDTQYF. In DNA, the CDR3 is TGCAGTGCCCACAGGGCCGGGGTTAGCACAGATACGCAGTATTTT.

The chain couples TRBV29-1 to TRBJ1-1; the D gene is possibly TRBD1 (6 bases). V was shortened by 4 bases and J by 4 bases, with 16 bases between the two germline ends. CDR1 and CDR2 from the germline V gene are SQVTM and ANQGSEA. This CDR3 is built from 14 residues. In DNA form, the CDR3 reads TGCAGCGTTGTTGGCCCAGGGGCGGTCACTGAAGCTTTCTTT. It codes for CSVVGPGAVTEAFF.

The chain links TRBV2 to TRBJ1-2, with a possible D match to TRBD1 (5 bases). CDR1 SNHLY and CDR2 FYNNEI come from the germline V gene. V was trimmed by 4 bases and J by 8 bases, leaving 20 bases between them. This CDR3 is 15 amino acids long. The CDR3 DNA sequence: TGTGCCAGCAGTGGAGCCCAGGGACCTCGAGAGGGCTACACCTTC. It specifies CASSGAQGPREGYTF.

This clonotype was seen a single time. CDR3: CASSFLSEAFF. Written as DNA, the CDR3 is TGTGCCAGCAGTTTCCTCTCTGAAGCTTTCTTT. This sequence joins TRBV7-9 and TRBJ1-1; D unresolved. The ends were cut back, 6 bases at V and 6 bases at J, with 8 bases in the middle. The CDR3 totals 11 residues. Germline loops: CDR1 SEHNR, CDR2 FQNEAQ (reference sequence).

The rearrangement uses TRBV20-1 and TRBJ2-2; 8 bases are shared with TRBD2. J lost 5 bases, V lost 3 bases, and 8 bases had no gene match. This CDR3 region has 15 residues. CDR1 is DFQATT and CDR2 is SNEGSKA in the germline V gene (reference sequence). Here the CDR3 reads CSASIGGAGTGELFF. CDR3 nucleotides: TGCAGTGCTAGCATCGGGGGGGCTGGGACCGGGGAGCTGTTTTTT.

The V and J genes are TRBV9 and TRBJ1-3; D is undetermined. Germline V gene sequence: CDR1 SGDLS, CDR2 YYNGEE. CDR3 length: 14 residues. V was trimmed by 2 bases and J by 3 bases, leaving 9 bases between them. The CDR3 is CASSVAGLGNTIYF. The CDR3 DNA reads as TGTGCCAGCAGCGTTGCAGGTCTTGGAAACACCATATATTTT.

The genes are TRBV3-1 and TRBJ2-2; no clear D gene. Germline V gene lookup returns CDR1 LGHDT and CDR2 YNNKEL (reference sequence). The CDR3 totals 14 residues. The V end lost 0 bases, the J end lost 5 bases, and 7 bases lay between the germline ends. In DNA, the CDR3 is TGTGCCAGCAGCCAAGAGCGCCGGACCGGGGAGCTGTTTTTT. Its translation is CASSQERRTGELFF.

The chain employs TRBV29-1 and TRBJ1-2; D remains unclear. Trimming stripped 4 bases from V and 2 bases from J, with 8 bases between. The CDR3 has 12 amino acids. From germline, CDR1 is SQVTM and CDR2 ANQGSEA. The CDR3 region has the DNA TGCAGCGTTGTCGTAGGGAACTATGGCTACACCTTC. Translating gives CSVVVGNYGYTF.

The chain employs TRBV14 and TRBJ2-5; TRBD2 might be the D (7 bases). CDR1 SGHDN and CDR2 FVKESK come from the germline V gene. V lost 1 base, J lost 1 base, and 19 bases lay in between. The CDR3 totals 18 residues. The CDR3 nucleotides are TGTGCCAGCAGCCAAGGGACTAGAGTGGGGGCCTTCCAAGAGACCCAGTACTTC. It is translated as CASSQGTRVGAFQETQYF. Drawing the rest from reference TRBV14 and TRBJ2-5, the complete variable domain is EAGVTQFPSHSVIEKGQTVTLRCDPISGHDNLYWYRRVMGKEIKFLLHFVKESKQDESGMPNNRFLAERTGGTYSTLKVQPAELEDSGVYFCASSQGTRVGAFQETQYFGPGTRLLVL.

This chain uses TRBV30 with TRBJ1-1, with D perhaps TRBD1 (6 bases). V was clipped by 0 bases and J by 7 bases, with 15 bases between them. The V gene's germline CDR1 is GTSNPN and CDR2 SVGIG (reference sequence). The CDR3 has 14 amino acids. This CDR3 is CAWSVHGGGVEAFF. In nucleotides, the CDR3 is TGTGCCTGGAGTGTACACGGAGGGGGTGTTGAAGCTTTCTTT.

V is TRBV7-3 and J is TRBJ2-2; 10 nucleotides match TRBD2. Germline assignment: CDR1 SGHTA and CDR2 FQGTGA. V trimming: 3 bases; J trimming: 0 bases; junction bases outside the gene matches: 10. The CDR3 is made up of 19 amino acids. The CDR3: CASSFMASGGPTNTGELFF. CDR3 nucleotide sequence: TGTGCCAGCAGCTTTATGGCTAGCGGGGGCCCAACGAACACCGGGGAGCTGTTTTTT.

This chain links TRBV3-1 with TRBJ1-1, with TRBD1 as a possible D gene (6 bases). Between the trimmed V and J ends, which lost 2 bases and 11 bases, there was a span of 21 bases. The germline V gene encodes CDR1 LGHDT and CDR2 YNNKEL (reference sequence). This CDR3 has 15 residues. The CDR3 nucleotides read TGTGCCAGCAGCCAATCGGGGGGGCGACCCACCGGGGCTTTCTTT. Amino acids: CASSQSGGRPTGAFF.

This clonotype was picked up one time. This chain links TRBV20-1 with TRBJ2-7; no definite D call. V was cut by 5 bases and J by 3 bases, with 8 bases left in between. The CDR3 is 11 amino acids. CDR1 is DFQATT, CDR2 SNEGSKA, per germline (reference sequence). This CDR3 is CSAAPVYEQYF. CDR3 nucleotides: TGCAGTGCTGCCCCAGTCTACGAGCAGTACTTC.